This T cell receptor (beta chain) was recorded in a study of blood T cell repertoires in COVID-19. About the study: COVID-19 samples, acute and convalescent, were from the United States, Italy and Spain.

This CDR3 spans 13 amino acids. Germline loops: CDR1 MNHEY, CDR2 SMNVEV (reference sequence). V shed 3 bases and J shed 8 bases, with 10 bases lying between them. Ages ranged from 18 to 89 years, with residence in 24 US areas. Cohort placement rested on clinical history that participants reported themselves. Donors in Cohort 3 who had recovered were those with two negative PCRs, healthcare professional clearance, or resolution of their symptoms. Assay: immunoSEQ multiplex PCR; the TCRdb copy retains only in-frame clones and omits some. This table holds approximately 300,000 clones, around 90% found once.

The chain carries TRBV27 and TRBJ1-4; perhaps TRBD1 as D (6 bases). Sequences were obtained from PBMCs or T cells enriched from blood (not recorded which). The TCR originated in a woman aged 25 to 39 who had recovered from COVID-19. The CDR3 loop is CASSLNRGEKLFF. CDR3 in DNA: TGTGCCAGCAGTTTGAATAGGGGGGAAAAACTGTTTTTT.